This TCR beta chain originates from a study of cytomegalovirus exposure and HLA in healthy donors. Study results and caveats: Most of the CMV-associated TCR beta chains (in a later analysis) appeared to be HLA-restricted.

This CDR3 spans 15 amino acids. The germline V gene encodes CDR1 MNHEY and CDR2 SMNVEV (reference sequence). Trimming removed 6 bases from V and 1 base from J, with 13 bases in between. As regards this clone: Its antigen is not identified.

The study ran its PCR with 60 Vbeta and 13 Jbeta primers. Sequencing was performed with immunoSEQ multiplex PCR; in TCRdb, only in-frame clones are kept and a portion is missing. The table has 100,000 to 150,000 clones, 81% seen once. This sequence joins TRBV27 and TRBJ2-1; D unresolved. This TCR was sampled from a man in his late teens or twenties in good health and CMV-seropositive. Sequences were obtained from PBMCs. CDR3 amino acids: CASSLSPSSYNEQFF. The CDR3 nucleotides read TGTGCCAGCAGCCTATCTCCCTCGTCCTACAATGAGCAGTTCTTC.